This TCR beta chain was identified during a study of T cell changes during pregnancy in multiple sclerosis. Germline CDR1 SGHRS, CDR2 YFSETQ. The CDR3 is 15 residues long. V gave up 6 bases and J gave up 7 bases; unmatched junction bases: 15. The method was immunoSEQ multiplex PCR; TCRdb's version includes in-frame clones alone and lacks a portion of them. The repertoire has 40,000 to 60,000 clones, roughly 91% of them found once; the top ten carry 0.45% to 0.6%. The rearrangement joins TRBV5-1 to TRBJ2-7; 8 bases line up with TRBD1. This clonotype originated in a female donor with multiple sclerosis, enrolled in a pregnancy study. Here the sequenced sample was CD4+ T cells from peripheral blood mononuclear cells, taken in the third trimester of pregnancy. CDR3 region: CASTPDRASIGEQYF. CDR3 nucleotide sequence: TGCGCCAGCACCCCGGACAGGGCCTCAATCGGGGAGCAGTACTTC.